The source of this T cell receptor (beta chain) is a study of CD8+ T cells in alopecia areata. The wider study: Patients received oral tofacitinib, 5 to 10 mg twice daily, for moderate-to-severe alopecia areata. Findings and caveats of the study: Under tofacitinib, numerous expanded lesional clonotypes remained detectable in scalp and blood. Among patients, TCR sharing was less clear than in mice, a difference possibly due in part to HLA diversity in the patient population.

Points on this clone: Its antigen is undetermined. The sample holds other DNA sequences that translate to the same CDR3.

Looked up from germline, CDR1 is KGHSH and CDR2 is LQKENI. V lost 2 bases to trimming and J lost 5 bases, with 3 bases between them. The CDR3 spans 11 residues. Treatment here: oral pan-JAK inhibitor, 5-10 mg twice daily. It was from alopecia areata patients that lesional scalp punch biopsies and peripheral blood were collected. Extracted from the samples, RNA was reverse transcribed into cDNA to serve as the sequencing template. Profiling relied on immunoSEQ multiplex PCR, and the TCRdb table lists in-frame clones only, not all of them. The profile shows around 270,000 clones, nearly 60% of them singletons.

The specimen was CD4+ T cells sorted from blood, collected at week 24, from a patient treated with tofacitinib. The V and J genes are TRBV18 and TRBJ2-5, with D uncertain. The sequence was obtained from a human donor with alopecia areata. The CDR3 DNA sequence: TGTGCCAGCTCACCATCGGAGACCCAGTACTTC. It codes for CASSPSETQYF.